This T cell receptor beta chain was profiled in a study of cytomegalovirus exposure and HLA in healthy donors. CDR1 and CDR2 (germline): MNHNS, SASEGT. The CDR3 loop spans 13 amino acids. The V end lost 1 base, the J end lost 1 base, and 4 bases lay between the germline ends. Researchers ran the PCR with 60 Vbeta and 13 Jbeta primers. Only in-frame clones appear in the TCRdb table, and some are missing; sequencing was by immunoSEQ multiplex PCR. The sample records 150,000 to 200,000 clones, approximately 84% being singletons. The gene calls are TRBV6-1 and TRBJ2-5; the D is unclear. The source of this sequence is a girl between 10 and 17 years old in good health and CMV-seropositive. The material sequenced was PBMCs. CDR3 sequence (DNA): TGTGCCAGCAGTGAAGACAGCCAAGAGACCCAGTACTTC. The encoded protein is CASSEDSQETQYF.